This TCR beta chain was identified in a study of shared clonotypes between healthy human individuals. This CDR3 spans 12 amino acids. With 0 bases removed from V and 6 bases from J, the gap between germline ends came to 6 bases. The germline V gene encodes CDR1 LNHNV and CDR2 YYDKDF (reference sequence). As originally analysed: With immunoSEQ giving junction-only sequences and no quality scores, filtering differed. Generated by immunoSEQ multiplex PCR, the TCRdb table keeps only in-frame clones and is missing some. V, J and clone size derive from that table, while D and trimming were established from the DNA sequence. The table shows millions of clones, with 85% to 95% occurring only once. This clone was observed a single time.

The specimen sequenced was naive CD4+ T cells sorted from blood. Subset in this sample: CD45RA+ positively selected. This clonotype was sampled from a man between 18 and 29 years old in good health. The rearrangement links TRBV15 to TRBJ2-7; D gene uncertain. This chain's CDR3 is CATSRDHVEQYF. In DNA, the CDR3 is TGTGCCACCAGCAGAGATCACGTCGAGCAGTACTTC.